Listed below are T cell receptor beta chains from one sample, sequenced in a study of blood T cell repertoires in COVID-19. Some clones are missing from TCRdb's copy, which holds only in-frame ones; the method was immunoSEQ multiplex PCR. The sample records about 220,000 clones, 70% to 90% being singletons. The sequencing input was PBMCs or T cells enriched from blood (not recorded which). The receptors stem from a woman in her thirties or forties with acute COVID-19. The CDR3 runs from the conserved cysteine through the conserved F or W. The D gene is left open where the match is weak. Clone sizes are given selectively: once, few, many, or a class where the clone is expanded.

DNA: TGTGCCAGCAGTTTACGGCCAGGGGCGCATAATGAGCAGTTCTTC; CDR3: CASSLRPGAHNEQFF; size: .; J: TRBJ2-1; V: TRBV27; D: .
DNA: TGTGCCAGCTCACCAGGACTAGGATTTCCCGGGGAGCTGTTTTTT; CDR3: CASSPGLGFPGELFF; size: .; J: TRBJ2-2; V: TRBV18; D: TRBD2
DNA: TGCGCCAGCAGCTCCGGGGGGGCCGCGAGCACAGATACGCAGTATTTT; CDR3: CASSSGGAASTDTQYF; size: .; J: TRBJ2-3; V: TRBV5-1; D: TRBD2
DNA: TGTGCCAGCATTTTGTTGGCGGGGACTGAAGCTTTCTTT; CDR3: CASILLAGTEAFF; size: few; J: TRBJ1-1; V: TRBV2; D: .
DNA: TGTGCCAGCCCCGGAGGGCGGGTGAACACCGGGGAGCTGTTTTTT; CDR3: CASPGGRVNTGELFF; size: .; J: TRBJ2-2; V: TRBV18; D: .
DNA: TGTGCCAGCAGCTTAGCCACAGGGGTCCAAGAGACCCAGTACTTC; CDR3: CASSLATGVQETQYF; size: .; J: TRBJ2-5; V: TRBV11-2; D: TRBD1
DNA: TGCGCCAGCAGCGAGAATAGCAATCAGCCCCAGCATTTT; CDR3: CASSENSNQPQHF; size: .; J: TRBJ1-5; V: TRBV5-1; D: .
DNA: TGTGCCAGCAGCTCATGGGACTGGAACACCGGGGAGCTGTTTTTT; CDR3: CASSSWDWNTGELFF; size: .; J: TRBJ2-2; V: TRBV11-2; D: .
DNA: TGTGCCAGTAGTATAAGGGGACAGCACACTGAAGCTTTCTTT; CDR3: CASSIRGQHTEAFF; size: .; J: TRBJ1-1; V: TRBV19; D: TRBD1
DNA: TGTGCCAGCAGCTATGGACAGGGCGGCTACACCTTC; CDR3: CASSYGQGGYTF; size: .; J: TRBJ1-2; V: TRBV13; D: TRBD1
DNA: TGCGCCAGCAGCTCGGCAGGGGGACATTCACCCCTCCACTTT; CDR3: CASSSAGGHSPLHF; size: .; J: TRBJ1-6; V: TRBV5-1; D: TRBD1
DNA: TGTGCCAGCAGTATTGGGCGGGAAAATGGAAACACCATATATTTT; CDR3: CASSIGRENGNTIYF; size: once; J: TRBJ1-3; V: TRBV2; D: .
DNA: TGCGCCAGCAGCCAGGGGACAGGGAGGGGACCCCTCCACTTT; CDR3: CASSQGTGRGPLHF; size: .; J: TRBJ1-6; V: TRBV4-3; D: TRBD1
DNA: TGTGCCGGAGGGGGGGTTAGTGAGCAGTTCTTC; CDR3: CAGGGVSEQFF; size: .; J: TRBJ2-1; V: TRBV12-3/TRBV12-4; D: .
DNA: TGTGCCAGCATTCCCCTTAGGGACAGGGGTTATCAGCCCCAGCATTTT; CDR3: CASIPLRDRGYQPQHF; size: .; J: TRBJ1-5; V: TRBV11-3; D: TRBD1
DNA: TGTGCCAGCGCCTGGGACTCTCTCACCGGGGAGCTGTTTTTT; CDR3: CASAWDSLTGELFF; size: .; J: TRBJ2-2; V: TRBV7-9; D: .
DNA: TGTGCCAGCAGCCAATCAGGTGATGGCTACACCTTC; CDR3: CASSQSGDGYTF; size: .; J: TRBJ1-2; V: TRBV4-2; D: .
DNA: TGTGCCAGCAGCTGGGGACAGGCCCCTTCAAATGAAAAACTGTTTTTT; CDR3: CASSWGQAPSNEKLFF; size: few; J: TRBJ1-4; V: TRBV5-6; D: TRBD1
DNA: TGTGCCAGTAGTATAGTACGGGGGGCAGCTAACTATGGCTACACCTTC; CDR3: CASSIVRGAANYGYTF; size: .; J: TRBJ1-2; V: TRBV19; D: .
DNA: TGTGCCAGCAGCTTACCGGGTGGTAAAGCTTTCTTT; CDR3: CASSLPGGKAFF; size: .; J: TRBJ1-1; V: TRBV5-4; D: .
DNA: TGTGCCAGCAGCCAAGATCACAGGGCTGGAAACACCATATATTTT; CDR3: CASSQDHRAGNTIYF; size: once; J: TRBJ1-3; V: TRBV3-1/TRBV3-2; D: .
DNA: TGTGCCAGTACTCCGGGACAGGGTGGTTTTCAGCCCCAGCATTTT; CDR3: CASTPGQGGFQPQHF; size: .; J: TRBJ1-5; V: TRBV19; D: TRBD1
DNA: TGTGCCTGGAGCGCGGCTGATAATTCACCCCTCCACTTT; CDR3: CAWSAADNSPLHF; size: .; J: TRBJ1-6; V: TRBV30; D: .
DNA: TGTGCCAGCTTACAGGGTGTAAACACTGAAGCTTTCTTT; CDR3: CASLQGVNTEAFF; size: medium-sized; J: TRBJ1-1; V: TRBV18; D: .
DNA: TGTGCCAGCAGTGTACCGGGACAGGGGAACTATGGCTACACCTTC; CDR3: CASSVPGQGNYGYTF; size: once; J: TRBJ1-2; V: TRBV2; D: TRBD1
DNA: TGCGCCAGCCGTGAACAGGGGCAAGGCTATGGCTACACCTTC; CDR3: CASREQGQGYGYTF; size: .; J: TRBJ1-2; V: TRBV5-1; D: TRBD1
DNA: TGTGCCAGCAGCGACCTCGGGGGACAGGGGGCTTACGAGCAGTACTTC; CDR3: CASSDLGGQGAYEQYF; size: .; J: TRBJ2-7; V: TRBV13; D: TRBD1
DNA: TGTGCCAGCAGCCCGCGGTACTATAATTCACCCCTCCACTTT; CDR3: CASSPRYYNSPLHF; size: .; J: TRBJ1-6; V: TRBV5-6; D: .
DNA: TGTGCCAGCAGCTTGAGGAGGGGGCCGAACACTGAAGCTTTCTTT; CDR3: CASSLRRGPNTEAFF; size: .; J: TRBJ1-1; V: TRBV11-2; D: TRBD1
DNA: TGTGCCAGCAGCCAAGATCAGCGGGGGAGAGGGGGGGTGCCGAATGAGCAGTTCTTC; CDR3: CASSQDQRGRGGVPNEQFF; size: .; J: TRBJ2-1; V: TRBV4-2; D: TRBD2
DNA: TGTGCCAGCAGCCTTACCGGGACAGGCTACAATGAGCAGTTCTTC; CDR3: CASSLTGTGYNEQFF; size: .; J: TRBJ2-1; V: TRBV3-1/TRBV3-2; D: TRBD1
DNA: TGCGCCAGCAGCCAAGCGACGACAGGGGGCAACTATGGCTACACCTTC; CDR3: CASSQATTGGNYGYTF; size: .; J: TRBJ1-2; V: TRBV4-3; D: TRBD1
DNA: TGTGCCAGCAGCTTACGAACAGGGAGCTCCTACAATGAGCAGTTCTTC; CDR3: CASSLRTGSSYNEQFF; size: .; J: TRBJ2-1; V: TRBV13; D: .
DNA: TGTGCCAGCTCACCGACCTTCAGTGGGGGGGGGAACTATGGCTACACCTTC; CDR3: CASSPTFSGGGNYGYTF; size: .; J: TRBJ1-2; V: TRBV18; D: .
DNA: TGTGCCAGCAACGCACAGGGGGCGCGGGGCTACACCTTC; CDR3: CASNAQGARGYTF; size: many; J: TRBJ1-2; V: TRBV6-6; D: TRBD1
DNA: TGTGCCAGCAGCCCAACACGGCGGGGAGGAAACACCATATATTTT; CDR3: CASSPTRRGGNTIYF; size: .; J: TRBJ1-3; V: TRBV7-9; D: .
DNA: TGTGCCAGTAAGGTGGTACAACGTAGCGGGGCCAACGTCCTGACTTTC; CDR3: CASKVVQRSGANVLTF; size: .; J: TRBJ2-6; V: TRBV19; D: .
DNA: TGTGCCAGCAGCGCAGGACTAGCGGGGTCCTACGAGCAGTACTTC; CDR3: CASSAGLAGSYEQYF; size: .; J: TRBJ2-7; V: TRBV7-8; D: TRBD2
DNA: TGTGCCAGCAGCCCACGCCGACGGGAACCCACTAACTATGGCTACACCTTC; CDR3: CASSPRRREPTNYGYTF; size: .; J: TRBJ1-2; V: TRBV7-6; D: .
DNA: TGTGCCAGTAGTTACGCAGGGCGGTCTGGAAACACCATATATTTT; CDR3: CASSYAGRSGNTIYF; size: .; J: TRBJ1-3; V: TRBV19; D: .
DNA: TGTGCCAGCAGTGAACGGGGGTACAATGAGCAGTTCTTC; CDR3: CASSERGYNEQFF; size: .; J: TRBJ2-1; V: TRBV2; D: .
DNA: TGCGCCAGCAGGACCGGGACAGGGGAAGCTTTCTTT; CDR3: CASRTGTGEAFF; size: few; J: TRBJ1-1; V: TRBV10-2; D: TRBD1
DNA: TGCGCCAGCAGCTTGGATTGGCAGGGGATCGCTGAAGCTTTCTTT; CDR3: CASSLDWQGIAEAFF; size: .; J: TRBJ1-1; V: TRBV5-1; D: .
DNA: TGTGCCAGCAGTCTAGAACTTGAAGCTTTCTTT; CDR3: CASSLELEAFF; size: .; J: TRBJ1-1; V: TRBV28; D: .
DNA: TGTGCCAGCAGTCTAAGGACAGGGTTTGAAGCTTTCTTT; CDR3: CASSLRTGFEAFF; size: .; J: TRBJ1-1; V: TRBV12-3/TRBV12-4; D: TRBD1
DNA: TGTGCCAGCAGCGAACGGGGGGCGCGTTTAGGCTACACCTTC; CDR3: CASSERGARLGYTF; size: .; J: TRBJ1-2; V: TRBV5-4; D: .
DNA: TGTGCCAGCAGCTTGGATTCAATTGATGGAGCCACCGGGGAGCTGTTTTTT; CDR3: CASSLDSIDGATGELFF; size: .; J: TRBJ2-2; V: TRBV5-6; D: .